This record covers a single T cell receptor beta chain. Its antigen remains unknown. Constant-region reverse primers amplified full-length variable regions, followed by semi-nested Nested Universal Primer A PCR. MiXCR was run by TCRdb on the 5' RACE reads, yielding one entry per CDR3 protein. The sample has nearly 55,000 distinct CDR3 sequences, under 20% seen once. Per germline, CDR1 LNHNV and CDR2 YYDKDF (reference sequence). V was pared by 0 bases and J by 4 bases, with 6 bases of the junction left unmatched. The CDR3 covers 16 residues. Regarding the study as a whole: The TCR gene usage of tumor memory CD4+ T cells clustered together with blood and lymph node memory CD4+ cells and with lymph node naive CD4+ cells. The larger-cohort validation was restricted to a single TCR beta V-J rearrangement rather than whole repertoires. Tumor Treg TCRs overlapped most with tumor naive CD4+ cells.

This clonotype originated in a female donor with breast cancer. V is TRBV15 and J is TRBJ2-5; 9 bases line up with TRBD1. The sequenced sample was naive CD4+ T cells sorted from blood. Subset in this sample: naive CD4+ T cells, CD4+CD45RA+CD25-. The CDR3 DNA reads TGTGCCACCAGCAGAGATTTCGGACAGGGGAGAGAGACCCAGTACTTC. Translating it yields CATSRDFGQGRETQYF.